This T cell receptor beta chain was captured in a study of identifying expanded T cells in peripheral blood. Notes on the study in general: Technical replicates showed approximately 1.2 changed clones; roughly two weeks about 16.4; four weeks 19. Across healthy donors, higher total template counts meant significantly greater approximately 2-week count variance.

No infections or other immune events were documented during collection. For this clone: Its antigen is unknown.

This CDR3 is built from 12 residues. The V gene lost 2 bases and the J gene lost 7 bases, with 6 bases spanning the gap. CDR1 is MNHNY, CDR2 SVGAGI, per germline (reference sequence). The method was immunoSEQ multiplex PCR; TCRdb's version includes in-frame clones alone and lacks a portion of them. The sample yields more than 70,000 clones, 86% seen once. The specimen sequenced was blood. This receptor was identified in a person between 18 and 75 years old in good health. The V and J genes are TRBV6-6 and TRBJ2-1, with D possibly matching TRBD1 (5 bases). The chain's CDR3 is CASSYRGNEQFF. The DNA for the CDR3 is TGTGCCAGCAGTTACAGGGGAAATGAGCAGTTCTTC.